What follows are 12 T cell receptor beta chains derived from one specimen sequenced in a study of metastatic and nonmetastatic thyroid tumors (dated by TCRdb to 2018 to 2020). Receptor amplification or capture employed PCR. Sequenced on an Illumina HiSeq 4000. TCRdb cleaned the public reads at Q25 with fastp, built clones with MiXCR and kept in-frame beta chains. In this sample the table shows 30,000 to 35,000 clones, about a sixth of which occur a single time. Just under 7% of the sample goes to the ten largest clones. None of the patients had been given any treatment before thyroid surgery. Material: blood. Receptor source: a female donor with papillary thyroid cancer or a benign thyroid nodule (not recorded which). Some clones in this sample may be carry-over from other donors' samples.

A remark on this clone: One end of the junction varies from germline; a read error may be responsible. The chain links TRBV5-1 to TRBJ2-7; D is undetermined. Germline V CDR1 and CDR2: SGHRS, YFSETQ. The CDR3 contains 15 residues. The CDR3 is CGSSLACGRNYEQYF. In DNA form, the CDR3 reads TGCGGCAGCAGCTTGGCTTGTGGACGAAACTACGAGCAGTACTTC.

This clone was counted ten times or more. This sequence joins TRBV5-4 and TRBJ1-2; no clear D gene. The CDR3 is 11 residues long. The V gene lost 4 bases and the J gene lost 3 bases, with 4 bases spanning the gap. Germline CDR1 and CDR2: SGHNT and YYREEE (reference sequence). The CDR3 DNA is TGTGCCAGCAGCGCGGACTATGGCTACACCTTC. Residues: CASSADYGYTF.

A word on this clone: A much larger clone is a single base away; this may be a read error. Other nucleotide sequences in the sample specify the same CDR3. The rearrangement links TRBV7-6 to TRBJ1-2; D uncertain. The CDR3 totals 13 residues. The germline gives CDR1 SGHVS, CDR2 FNYEAQ. The CDR3 loop is CASSLEQNYGYTF. The CDR3 DNA is TGTGCCAGCAGCTTAGAACAGAACTATGGTTACACCTTC.

This clone was observed many times. The chain employs TRBV3-1 and TRBJ1-2; D is unresolved. Trimming took off 4 bases at V and 1 base at J, with 10 bases between the two ends. Germline-derived CDR1 and CDR2 are LGHDT and YNNKEL (reference sequence). There are 14 residues in the CDR3. Written as DNA, the CDR3 is TGTGCCAGCAGCCGCACGGCTAATAACTATGGCTACACCTTC. Protein sequence: CASSRTANNYGYTF. The entire variable domain, with the rest obtained from reference TRBV3-1 and TRBJ1-2, is as follows: DTAVSQTPKYLVTQMGNDKSIKCEQNLGHDTMYWYKQDSKKFLKIMFSYNNKELIINETVPNRFSPKSPDKAHLNLHINSLELGDSAVYFCASSRTANNYGYTFGSGTRLTVV.

This clone was recorded a few times. The genes are TRBV13 and TRBJ2-2; D possibly corresponds to TRBD2 (5 bases). CDR3 length: 16 amino acids. Deletions cut 3 bases from V and 4 bases from J, with 15 bases between. Germline CDR1 reads PRHDT; CDR2 reads FYEKMQ (reference sequence). CDR3 DNA sequence: TGTGCCAGCAGCTTTAGCCGCGGGTTGGGCACCGGGGAGCTGTTTTTT. It specifies CASSFSRGLGTGELFF. Combining the CDR3 with reference TRBV13 and TRBJ2-2 gives the whole variable domain AAGVIQSPRHLIKEKRETATLKCYPIPRHDTVYWYQQGPGQDPQFLISFYEKMQSDKGSIPDRFSAQQFSDYHSELNMSSLELGDSALYFCASSFSRGLGTGELFFGEGSRLTVL.

Ten or more counts support this clone. This chain uses TRBV6-4 with TRBJ2-2; D call uncertain. This CDR3 is 14 amino acids long. The V end lost 0 bases, the J end lost 3 bases, and 5 bases lay between the germline ends. Germline lookup yields CDR1 MRHNA and CDR2 SNTAGT. Written as DNA, the CDR3 is TGTGCCAGCAGTGACTCGACGGACACCGGGGAGCTGTTTTTT. Its translation is CASSDSTDTGELFF.

This clone was detected a few times. Possible read error: a much larger clone is one base away. The chain employs TRBV29-1 and TRBJ2-1; no definite D call. CDR3 length: 14 amino acids. The ends were cut back, 4 bases at V and 4 bases at J, with 14 bases in the middle. Germline V gives CDR1 SQVTM, CDR2 ANQGSEA. Here the CDR3 reads CSVVFETVYNEQFF. The CDR3 DNA sequence: TGCAGCGTTGTATTCGAGACGGTTTACAATGAGCAGTTCTTC.

This chain joins TRBV27 and TRBJ1-1; a possible D gene is TRBD1 (5 bases). Germline values: CDR1 MNHEY, CDR2 SMNVEV (reference sequence). Trimming took off 4 bases at V and 5 bases at J, with 26 bases between the two ends. This CDR3 comprises 18 residues. CDR3 nucleotides: TGTGCCAGCAGTTCAGTGGGCCAGAGTCGGCAGGGCCGTACTGAAGCTTTCTTT. As protein: CASSSVGQSRQGRTEAFF.

Ten or more counts support this clone. This rearrangement joins TRBV7-2 to TRBJ2-1; 9 bases align to TRBD2. The CDR3 spans 15 residues. The V segment lost 3 bases and the J segment 4 bases; nucleotides outside the gene matches: 4. Germline V gene data show CDR1 as SGHTA and CDR2 as FQGNSA. The chain's CDR3 is CASSFSTSGYNEQFF. The CDR3 nucleotides read TGTGCCAGCAGCTTCTCGACTAGCGGTTACAATGAGCAGTTCTTC.

The rearrangement joins TRBV20-1 to TRBJ2-7, with 10 bases identical to TRBD1. V lost 5 bases to trimming and J lost 0 bases; unmatched junction nucleotides: 7. Per the germline V gene, CDR1 is DFQATT and CDR2 is SNEGSKA (reference sequence). The CDR3 consists of 15 residues. Here the CDR3 reads CSASGTGATSYEQYF. CDR3 in DNA: TGCAGTGCTTCCGGGACAGGGGCGACCTCCTACGAGCAGTACTTC.

This clone occurred many times. The same CDR3 arises from other DNA sequences in this sample as well. The V call is TRBV6-1, the J call TRBJ2-2, with D possibly TRBD1 on 6 matching bases. Germline lookup yields CDR1 MNHNS and CDR2 SASEGT. The CDR3 has 15 amino acids. Between the trimmed V and J ends, which lost 5 bases and 0 bases, there was a span of 10 bases. DNA for the CDR3: TGTGCCAGCAGTTTTCCAGGGGCGAACACCGGGGAGCTGTTTTTT. Translation: CASSFPGANTGELFF.

This clone was found a few times. At one end, the junction sequence differs from germline, possibly due to a read error. The chain has TRBV6-9 and TRBJ2-2, with D possibly TRBD2 on 5 matching bases. The CDR3 covers 13 residues. Germline-derived CDR1 and CDR2 are MNHGY and SVAAGI. CDR3 sequence (DNA): TGCGCCAGCAGATACGGGAACACCTGGGAGCTGTTTTTT. It specifies CASRYGNTWELFF.